This TCR beta chain was retrieved from a study of CD8 T cells in Susac syndrome. RNA in amounts of about 0.45 to 1 ug was reverse transcribed with random hexamers. Amplification of TCR beta CDR3 across 54 Vbeta and 13 Jbeta was performed with immunoSEQ multiplex PCR. TCRdb re-analysed the immunoSEQ multiplex PCR reads in MiXCR, keeping a single row per CDR3 protein. The data hold about 250,000 distinct CDR3 sequences, with about 93% observed a single time. This CDR3 has 15 amino acids. V shed 3 bases and J shed 2 bases, with 11 bases lying between them. CDR1 and CDR2 from the germline V gene are SEHNR and FQNEAQ (reference sequence). TEMRA cells were enriched by FACS, and CD4+ and CD8+ T cells were negatively isolated.

V is TRBV7-9 and J is TRBJ1-3; possible D gene TRBD1, 5 bases. The sequencing sample was made of CD4+ T cells from PBMCs. The TCR was taken from a human donor with multiple sclerosis. CDR3 region: CASSLRRGAGNTIYF. The CDR3 DNA follows: TGTGCCAGCAGCTTGCGGCGGGGCGCTGGAAACACCATATATTTT.